These 17 T cell receptor beta chains were sequenced from one sample in a study of PD-1 blockade in classical Hodgkin lymphoma. Profiled with immunoSEQ multiplex PCR; TCRdb holds only in-frame clones, not every one. This table has tens of thousands of clones, 70% to 85% appearing once. Described time point: cycle 4 day 1 (C4D1), after 5 to 7 weeks of nivolumab. Each and every patient relapsed after autologous stem cell transplantation, and patients got differing brentuximab vedotin exposure. The sequencing here drew on peripheral blood mononuclear cells (PBMCs), taken before the fourth cycle of nivolumab. The origin of the receptors is a human donor with classical Hodgkin lymphoma.

The chain employs TRBV28 and TRBJ2-2; 7 bases agree with TRBD1. This CDR3 spans 15 amino acids. The V and J ends lost 4 bases and 2 bases, in that order; junction bases with no gene match: 4. Germline lookup yields CDR1 MDHEN and CDR2 SYDVKM. The CDR3: CASSSGGANTGELFF. In nucleotides, the CDR3 is TGTGCCAGCAGTTCAGGGGGAGCAAACACCGGGGAGCTGTTTTTT. The full variable domain, rest sourced from reference TRBV28 and TRBJ2-2, is DVKVTQSSRYLVKRTGEKVFLECVQDMDHENMFWYRQDPGLGLRLIYFSYDVKMKEKGDIPEGYSVSREKKERFSLILESASTNQTSMYLCASSSGGANTGELFFGEGSRLTVL.

The V gene is TRBV25-1, the J gene TRBJ1-6; D perhaps matches TRBD1 (6 bases). The CDR3 loop spans 15 amino acids. CDR1 and CDR2 (germline): MGHDK, SYGVNS. V lost 6 bases to trimming and J lost 7 bases, with 16 bases between them. CDR3 loop: CASSSPDRRNSPLHF. CDR3 DNA: TGTGCCAGCAGCTCCCCCGACAGGAGGAATTCACCCCTCCACTTT.

The chain has TRBV19 and TRBJ1-1, with D unresolved. The CDR3 is 15 residues long. The V and J ends lost 2 bases and 8 bases respectively, with 18 bases between them. Germline assignment: CDR1 LNHDA and CDR2 SQIVND (reference sequence). The CDR3: CASSIRRILLTEAFF. Written as DNA, the CDR3 is TGTGCCAGTAGTATAAGACGGATCTTGCTCACCGAAGCTTTCTTT.

This clone appeared a few times. V gene TRBV4-2 combines with J gene TRBJ1-5, with D perhaps TRBD1 (5 bases). The CDR3 has 16 amino acids. V was shortened by 2 bases and J by 7 bases, with 18 bases between the two germline ends. CDR1 and CDR2 (germline): LGHNA, YNFKEQ. The CDR3 protein is CASSQSAGGTPQPQHF. The CDR3 DNA reads as TGTGCCAGCAGCCAAAGCGCGGGGGGGACGCCACAGCCCCAGCATTTT.

The chain is built from TRBV6-6 and TRBJ2-5, with 8 bases fitting TRBD1. This CDR3 contains 14 residues. The J segment lost 5 bases and the V segment lost 2 bases, leaving 4 bases of the junction unmatched. Germline loops: CDR1 MNHNY, CDR2 SVGAGI (reference sequence). The CDR3 loop is CASSYQDRAETQYF. The CDR3 nucleotides read TGTGCCAGCAGTTACCAGGACAGGGCCGAGACCCAGTACTTC.

The genes are TRBV5-6 and TRBJ1-2; D may be TRBD1 (6 bases). Germline V CDR1 and CDR2: SGHDT, YYEEEE. Trimming stripped 0 bases from V and 8 bases from J, with 17 bases between. The CDR3 length is 15 residues. In DNA form, the CDR3 reads TGTGCCAGCAGCTTGGTGGCAGGGGCGACCGGAGGCTACACCTTC. This translates into CASSLVAGATGGYTF.

About this clone: One end of the junction varies from germline; a read error may be responsible. The genes are TRBV2 and TRBJ2-2; TRBD1 or TRBD2 may be the D gene (5 bases each). The CDR3 is 16 amino acids. Per germline, CDR1 SNHLY and CDR2 FYNNEI. Here the CDR3 reads CATSDLRGSNTGELFF. The CDR3 DNA is TGTGCCACCAGTGATTTGAGGGGCTCGAACACCGGGGAGCTGTTTTTT.

This sequence joins TRBV30 and TRBJ1-1; D remains ambiguous. V lost 3 bases and J lost 1, with 18 bases in between. The CDR3 sequence is 16 residues long. Germline V gene lookup returns CDR1 GTSNPN and CDR2 SVGIG (reference sequence). The CDR3 reads CAWSAKGGPTNTEAFF. The CDR3 DNA follows: TGTGCCTGGAGCGCAAAGGGAGGGCCCACGAACACTGAAGCTTTCTTT.

This clone came up once. The sample carries other DNA sequences with the same CDR3. This chain uses TRBV20-1 with TRBJ2-1; D gene unclear. The CDR3 covers 10 residues. Trimming stripped 5 bases from V and 8 bases from J, with 7 bases between. Germline V gene lookup returns CDR1 DFQATT and CDR2 SNEGSKA (reference sequence). The CDR3 sequence: CSASDHEQFF. In DNA, the CDR3 is TGCAGTGCTTCCGATCATGAGCAGTTCTTC.

This clone was seen more than once but under ten times. J is TRBJ2-7 and V is TRBV18; 11 bases fit TRBD2. The CDR3 runs 15 residues. V dropped 4 bases and J dropped 4; count of bases not matched to a gene: 6. The V gene's germline CDR1 is KGHSH and CDR2 LQKENI. DNA of the CDR3: TGTGCCAGCTCACTGATCGGACTAGCGGGTTACGAGCAGTACTTC. Its translation: CASSLIGLAGYEQYF.

The chain combines TRBV2 with TRBJ2-7; D is perhaps TRBD2 (5 bases). V shed 7 bases and J shed 6 bases, with 10 bases lying between them. From germline, CDR1 is SNHLY and CDR2 FYNNEI. CDR3 size: 11 residues. The CDR3 loop reads CASTGSSEQYF. The CDR3, as DNA: TGTGCCAGCACTGGGAGCTCCGAGCAGTACTTC.

This clone was counted a few times. This rearrangement joins TRBV5-4 to TRBJ2-3; tentatively, D is TRBD2 (5 bases). This CDR3 contains 12 residues. Trimming took off 0 bases at V and 12 bases at J, with 11 bases between the two ends. CDR1 and CDR2 (germline): SGHNT, YYREEE (reference sequence). The chain's CDR3 is CASSLERGPQYF. The CDR3 nucleotides read TGTGCCAGCAGCTTGGAGCGCGGGCCCCAGTATTTT.

V gene TRBV30 combines with J gene TRBJ2-5; D unclear. Germline CDR1 GTSNPN, CDR2 SVGIG (reference sequence). The CDR3 extends over 14 amino acids. Between the trimmed V and J ends, which lost 3 bases and 2 bases, there was a span of 13 bases. CDR3 coding DNA: TGTGCCTGGAGGCCCCCTGGTATTCAAGAGACCCAGTACTTC. It codes for CAWRPPGIQETQYF.

CDR3 coding DNA: TGCAGCGTTGGGACCTACAACGAGCAGTACTTC. Amino acids: CSVGTYNEQYF. The chain links TRBV29-1 to TRBJ2-7; no clear D gene. The CDR3 runs 11 residues. Germline V lookup: CDR1 SQVTM, CDR2 ANQGSEA. V shed 4 bases and J shed 5 bases, with 9 bases lying between them.

This clone occurred once. The rearrangement links TRBV9 to TRBJ2-3, with 9 nucleotides matching TRBD2. After removal of 0 bases from V and 2 bases from J, the junction contained 13 bases not matched to a gene. CDR3 length: 19 residues. From germline, CDR1 is SGDLS and CDR2 YYNGEE. CDR3 sequence (DNA): TGTGCCAGCAGCGTAGCTAGCGGGGAGGGATCTATCACCACAGATACGCAGTATTTT. It codes for CASSVASGEGSITTDTQYF.

The CDR3 nucleotides read TGTGCCAGCAGTGAATCAGACTGGGGCTATGGCTACACCTTC. It translates to CASSESDWGYGYTF. The rearrangement links TRBV6-1 to TRBJ1-2; D gene unclear. In germline, CDR1 is MNHNS, CDR2 SASEGT. The CDR3 has 14 residues. V lost 2 bases, J lost 4 bases, and 11 bases lay in between.

By share of the sample, this clone is medium-sized. The rearrangement uses TRBV7-5 and TRBJ2-1. TRBV7-5 is flagged as a pseudogene. The CDR3 runs 13 residues. DNA of the CDR3: TGTGCCAGAAGCTTAAGTAGGCGAGCTGAGCAGTTCTTC. It is translated as CARSLSRRAEQFF.